Shown below are 2 T cell receptor beta chains from a single sample sequenced in a study of CD8 T cells in ankylosing spondylitis. MiXCR, applied by TCRdb to the 5' RACE reads, yields one record per CDR3 protein. This sample carries approximately 180,000 distinct CDR3 sequences, 15% to 20% of them seen once, and the ten largest clones take roughly 4.5%. What was sequenced was blood, either unsorted or a sorted T cell fraction (not recorded which). The receptors here all came from a male donor aged 10-29 years with ankylosing spondylitis or in good health (not recorded which).

This clonotype was detected ten times or more. The chain combines TRBV12-3 or TRBV12-4 with TRBJ2-4; D gene unclear. V lost 3 bases to trimming and J lost 9 bases, with 6 bases between them. CDR3 length: 11 residues. CDR3 DNA: TGTGCCAGCAGTTTCTCGAGCATTCAGTACTTC. It codes for CASSFSSIQYF.

In its sample, this clonotype was seen many times. The chain has TRBV27 and TRBJ1-2; D perhaps matches TRBD1 (5 bases). CDR3 length equals 13 residues. V was pared by 2 bases and J by 4 bases, with 8 bases between. In germline, CDR1 is MNHEY, CDR2 SMNVEV (reference sequence). CDR3 residues: CASSLKGSYGYTF. The CDR3 coding sequence is TGTGCCAGCAGTTTAAAGGGGAGCTATGGCTACACCTTC.